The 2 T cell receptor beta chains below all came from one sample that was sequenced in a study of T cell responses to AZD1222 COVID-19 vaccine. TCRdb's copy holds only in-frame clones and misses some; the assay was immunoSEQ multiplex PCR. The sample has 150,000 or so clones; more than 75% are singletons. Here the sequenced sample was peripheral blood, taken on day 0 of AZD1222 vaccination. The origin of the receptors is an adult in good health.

In nucleotides, the CDR3 is TGTGCCAGCAGCCGGGCGGGGGTCGAGCAGTACTTC. Amino acid sequence: CASSRAGVEQYF. The rearrangement links TRBV3-1 (or the pseudogene TRBV3-2) to TRBJ2-7, with TRBD2 matching 7 bases. CDR1 and CDR2 (germline): LGHDT, YNNKEL (reference sequence). The CDR3 contains 12 residues. The V gene end was trimmed by 4 bases and the J gene end by 6 bases; junction bases not matched to a gene: 3.

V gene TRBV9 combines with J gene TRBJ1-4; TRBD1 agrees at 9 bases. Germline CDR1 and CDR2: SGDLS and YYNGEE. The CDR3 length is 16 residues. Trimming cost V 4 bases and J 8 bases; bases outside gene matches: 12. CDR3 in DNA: TGTGCCAGCAGCCCCGGGGGGAGGACAGGGGAGGAAAAACTGTTTTTT. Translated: CASSPGGRTGEEKLFF.